These 27 T cell receptor beta chains originate from one sample sequenced in a study of cytomegalovirus exposure and HLA in healthy donors. Amplification used 60 Vbeta primers and 13 Jbeta primers. Generated by immunoSEQ multiplex PCR, the TCRdb table keeps only in-frame clones and is missing some. The table lists tens of thousands of clones, around 71% of them singletons. Material: PBMCs. These receptors all stem from a man in his 60s in good health and CMV-seronegative.

This sequence joins TRBV9 and TRBJ1-6; 8 bases match TRBD1. The V gene end was trimmed by 0 bases and the J gene end by 6 bases; junction bases not matched to a gene: 5. CDR3 length: 16 amino acids. CDR1 is SGDLS, CDR2 YYNGEE, per germline. This CDR3 is CASSVDWGQANSPLHF. CDR3 sequence (DNA): TGTGCCAGCAGCGTAGATTGGGGACAGGCTAATTCACCCCTCCACTTT.

The chain uses TRBV9 and TRBJ1-2, with 7 bases aligning to TRBD1. Germline V lookup: CDR1 SGDLS, CDR2 YYNGEE. Germline trimming cut 1 base from V and 3 bases from J; bases unmatched to any gene: 6. There are 15 residues in the CDR3. The CDR3 is CASSVTGTEYYGYTF. The CDR3 bases are TGTGCCAGCAGCGTAACCGGGACAGAATACTATGGCTACACCTTC.

V is TRBV13 and J is TRBJ2-1, with TRBD2 matching over 9 bases. V shed 5 bases, J shed 8 bases, and the junction held 10 bases outside the gene matches. The V gene's germline CDR1 is PRHDT and CDR2 FYEKMQ (reference sequence). The CDR3 is made up of 15 amino acids. CDR3 in DNA: TGTGCCAGCAGCCCAAAGGAGCGGGAGGTCTATGAGCAGTTCTTC. It specifies CASSPKEREVYEQFF. The full variable domain, rest sourced from reference TRBV13 and TRBJ2-1, is AAGVIQSPRHLIKEKRETATLKCYPIPRHDTVYWYQQGPGQDPQFLISFYEKMQSDKGSIPDRFSAQQFSDYHSELNMSSLELGDSALYFCASSPKEREVYEQFFGPGTRLTVL.

The rearrangement joins TRBV7-6 to TRBJ2-2, with TRBD1 matching 7 bases. The CDR3 is 15 amino acids. Germline loops: CDR1 SGHVS, CDR2 FNYEAQ. V shed 3 bases and J 2 bases; nucleotides not matched to a gene: 3. The CDR3 coding sequence is TGTGCCAGCAGCTTTACAGGGGTCAACACCGGGGAGCTGTTTTTT. Its protein product is CASSFTGVNTGELFF.

This clone was detected only a few times. The CDR3 nucleotides read TGTGCCAGCAGCTTAGGTCGGACAGGGTCTGCAGATACGCAGTATTTT. Its protein product is CASSLGRTGSADTQYF. The chain joins TRBV5-4 to TRBJ2-3; TRBD1 agrees at 8 bases. The CDR3 sequence is 16 residues long. Germline CDR1 SGHNT, CDR2 YYREEE (reference sequence). The ends lost 2 bases at V and 4 bases at J; junction bases unmatched: 9. Supplemented by reference TRBV5-4 and TRBJ2-3, the full variable domain reads ETGVTQSPTHLIKTRGQQVTLRCSSQSGHNTVSWYQQALGQGPQFIFQYYREEENGRGNFPPRFSGLQFPNYSSELNVNALELDDSALYLCASSLGRTGSADTQYFGPGTRLTVL.

The V and J genes are TRBV29-1 and TRBJ2-3; a possible D gene is TRBD1 (6 bases). This CDR3 has 14 residues. Trimming took off 8 bases at V and 6 bases at J, with 21 bases between the two ends. Germline CDR1 reads SQVTM; CDR2 reads ANQGSEA. The CDR3 bases are TGCAGCCACCTTAGGGACATCTATGAGGATACGCAGTATTTT. It specifies CSHLRDIYEDTQYF.

The chain carries TRBV5-1 and TRBJ2-5, with D perhaps TRBD1 (5 bases). Trimming removed 1 base from V and 2 bases from J, with 18 bases in between. Germline V gene sequence: CDR1 SGHRS, CDR2 YFSETQ. This CDR3 region has 17 residues. CDR3 DNA: TGCGCCAGCAGCTTGTATCGACAGCACCTACTTCAAGAGACCCAGTACTTC. It is translated as CASSLYRQHLLQETQYF.

A few counts support this clone. The chain couples TRBV11-2 to TRBJ2-7; 8 positions match TRBD1. The germline V gene has CDR1 SGHAT and CDR2 FQNNGV. V shed 1 base, J shed 0 bases, and the junction held 2 bases outside the gene matches. The CDR3 is 15 amino acids. The CDR3 loop is CASSLVGTGSYEQYF. The CDR3 DNA follows: TGTGCCAGCAGCTTAGTTGGGACAGGCTCCTACGAGCAGTACTTC.

The chain uses TRBV19 and TRBJ1-1, with no clear D. Germline assignment: CDR1 LNHDA and CDR2 SQIVND (reference sequence). The CDR3 contains 15 residues. Trimming stripped 2 bases from V and 1 base from J, with 11 bases between. The CDR3 nucleotides are TGTGCCAGTAGTATAAGTTCCCGGGAGAACACTGAAGCTTTCTTT. The encoded protein is CASSISSRENTEAFF.

The chain's CDR3 is CASSLPPGPYGYTF. DNA for the CDR3: TGTGCCAGCAGTCTCCCCCCAGGGCCCTATGGCTACACCTTC. The chain links TRBV28 to TRBJ1-2, with D perhaps TRBD1 (5 bases). The CDR3 contains 14 residues. The V and J ends lost 5 bases and 4 bases respectively, with 14 bases between them. Germline CDR1 and CDR2: MDHEN and SYDVKM.

The V and J genes are TRBV28 and TRBJ2-3; 9 bases align to TRBD2. Trimming cost V 1 base and J 2 bases; bases outside gene matches: 7. CDR1 is MDHEN and CDR2 is SYDVKM in the germline V gene. This CDR3 spans 17 amino acids. The CDR3 sequence is CASSLSRSGGNTDTQYF. CDR3 DNA sequence: TGTGCCAGCAGTTTATCCCGAAGCGGGGGGAACACAGATACGCAGTATTTT.

The chain uses TRBV7-9 and TRBJ1-6; TRBD1 aligns across 7 bases. Germline assignment: CDR1 SEHNR and CDR2 FQNEAQ (reference sequence). CDR3 size: 15 residues. V was clipped by 5 bases and J by 6 bases; unmatched bases: 7. The CDR3 bases are TGTGCCAGCAGCCCAACAGGGGCAGGTAATTCACCCCTCCACTTT. It is translated as CASSPTGAGNSPLHF. The full variable domain, with the rest looked up from reference TRBV7-9 and TRBJ1-6, is DTGVSQNPRHKITKRGQNVTFRCDPISEHNRLYWYRQTLGQGPEFLTYFQNEAQLEKSRLLSDRFSAERPKGSFSTLEIQRTEQGDSAMYLCASSPTGAGNSPLHFGNGTRLTVT.

The J gene is TRBJ2-3, the V gene TRBV6-5; 7 nucleotides align to TRBD2. The CDR3 covers 12 residues. Trimming took 4 bases from V and 9 from J; bases not matched to a gene: 4. CDR1 is MNHEY and CDR2 is SVGAGI in the germline V gene. CDR3 nucleotides: TGTGCCAGCAGTTTACTGACTAGCACGCAGTATTTT. It specifies CASSLLTSTQYF.

This clone showed up just a few times. DNA of the CDR3: TGTGCCAGCAGCCCGGACAGAAACAATGAGCAGTTCTTC. Protein product: CASSPDRNNEQFF. The V and J genes are TRBV11-2 and TRBJ2-1, with D possibly TRBD1 on 6 matching bases. The CDR3 contains 13 residues. From germline, CDR1 is SGHAT and CDR2 FQNNGV. The V end was cut by 5 bases, the J end by 5 bases, with 10 bases between. Filled out from reference TRBV11-2 and TRBJ2-1, the complete variable domain reads EAGVAQSPRYKIIEKRQSVAFWCNPISGHATLYWYQQILGQGPKLLIQFQNNGVVDDSQLPKDRFSAERLKGVDSTLKIQPAKLEDSAVYLCASSPDRNNEQFFGPGTRLTVL.

The chain employs TRBV6-6 and TRBJ1-4, with 7 bases matching TRBD1. The junction had 7 bases not matched to a gene; V was cut back by 8 bases and J by 4 bases. CDR1 and CDR2 (germline): MNHNY, SVGAGI (reference sequence). This CDR3 comprises 14 residues. The CDR3 here is CASGPGQRNEKLFF. DNA of the CDR3: TGTGCCAGCGGTCCGGGACAGCGTAATGAAAAACTGTTTTTT.

The V call is TRBV11-2, the J call TRBJ2-1, with 14 bases lining up with TRBD2. In germline, CDR1 is SGHAT, CDR2 FQNNGV. Trimming removed 5 bases from V and 7 bases from J; junction bases left unmatched: 7. The CDR3 sequence is 16 residues long. The chain's CDR3 is CASSPRTSGRSNEQFF. In DNA form, the CDR3 reads TGTGCCAGCAGCCCCCGGACTAGCGGGAGGTCGAATGAGCAGTTCTTC.

This clone was observed a single time. A junction end diverges from the germline sequence, so it may reflect a read error. This chain links TRBV5-1 with TRBJ2-5; D not resolved. The germline V gene encodes CDR1 SGHRS and CDR2 YFSETQ. The CDR3 spans 12 residues. The chain's CDR3 is CASSLDQETQYF. The CDR3 DNA is TGCGCCAGCAGCTTGGACCAGGAGACCCAGTACTTC.

The rearrangement links TRBV6-5 to TRBJ1-5; D is unresolved. The germline gives CDR1 MNHEY, CDR2 SVGAGI. This CDR3 has 13 amino acids. Between the trimmed V and J ends, which lost 5 bases and 3 bases, there was a span of 8 bases. CDR3: CASSARYNQPQHF. In DNA, the CDR3 is TGTGCCAGCAGTGCGAGGTACAATCAGCCCCAGCATTTT.

The chain combines TRBV7-9 with TRBJ2-7; TRBD2 matches at 9 bases. The CDR3 length is 14 residues. V was pared by 3 bases and J by 4 bases, with 4 bases of the junction left unmatched. The germline CDR1 and CDR2 sequences are SEHNR and FQNEAQ (reference sequence). Written as DNA, the CDR3 is TGTGCCAGCAGCTTGACTAGCGGACTTTACGAGCAGTACTTC. Residues: CASSLTSGLYEQYF.

The genes are TRBV6-1 and TRBJ1-3; no firm D call. Germline V gene sequence: CDR1 MNHNS, CDR2 SASEGT. V was shortened by 6 bases and J by 0 bases, with 6 bases between the two germline ends. The length of the CDR3 is 13 residues. For the CDR3, the DNA is TGTGCCAGCAGAATATTCTCTGGAAACACCATATATTTT. Translated, it gives CASRIFSGNTIYF.

Points on this clone: A junction end diverges from the germline sequence, so it may reflect a read error. The genes are TRBV7-7 and TRBJ2-7, with D perhaps matching TRBD1 (7 bases). The CDR3 is 11 residues long. From germline, CDR1 is SSHAT and CDR2 FNYEAQ (reference sequence). The CDR3 region is CASSGGGLKYF. The CDR3 DNA follows: TGTGCTAGCAGCGGAGGGGGCCTCAAGTACTTC. Variable domain in full (rest from reference TRBV7-7 and TRBJ2-7): GAGVSQSPRYKVTKRGQDVTLRCDPISSHATLYWYQQALGQGPEFLTYFNYEAQPDKSGLPSDRFSAERPEGSISTLTIQRTEQRDSAMYRCASSGGGLKYFGPGTRLTVT.

The chain couples TRBV7-9 to TRBJ2-5; the D gene is possibly TRBD2 (6 bases). V was trimmed by 8 bases and J by 2 bases, leaving 18 bases between them. Germline CDR1 and CDR2: SEHNR and FQNEAQ (reference sequence). CDR3 size: 15 residues. CDR3 residues: CASCRAGGIQETQYF. CDR3 DNA sequence: TGTGCCAGCTGCCGGGCTGGAGGGATACAAGAGACCCAGTACTTC.

The gene calls are TRBV25-1 and TRBJ2-3; maybe TRBD2 (6 bases). This CDR3 has 13 residues. The V end lost 3 bases, the J end lost 6 bases, and 10 bases lay between the germline ends. The germline V gene encodes CDR1 MGHDK and CDR2 SYGVNS. CDR3 in amino acids: CASSDRGLDTQYF. CDR3 nucleotides: TGTGCCAGCAGTGATCGGGGACTCGATACGCAGTATTTT.

This chain joins TRBV20-1 and TRBJ2-3, with 7 nucleotides matching TRBD1. Per the germline V gene, CDR1 is DFQATT and CDR2 is SNEGSKA (reference sequence). The CDR3 loop spans 11 amino acids. Trimming removed 6 bases from V and 10 bases from J; junction bases left unmatched: 7. The CDR3 nucleotides read TGCAGTGCCCAGTGGGGGACAGCGCAGTATTTT. It yields the protein CSAQWGTAQYF.

This chain connects TRBV29-1 to TRBJ2-2; TRBD1 is a possible D gene (6 bases). V dropped 7 bases and J dropped 4 bases, with 13 bases sitting between them. In germline, CDR1 is SQVTM, CDR2 ANQGSEA. The CDR3 has 13 amino acids. The DNA for the CDR3 is TGCAGCGCCGGACAGACGGGCACCGGGGAGCTGTTTTTT. This encodes CSAGQTGTGELFF.

This chain uses TRBV6-1 with TRBJ1-5, with D possibly TRBD1 on 5 matching bases. The germline V gene encodes CDR1 MNHNS and CDR2 SASEGT. V lost 2 bases, J lost 4 bases, and 15 bases lay in between. The CDR3 has 16 residues. CDR3 in DNA: TGTGCCAGCAGTGAATGGGTTTGGCGGGGGAATCAGCCCCAGCATTTT. This translates into CASSEWVWRGNQPQHF.

This clone was observed a few times. CDR3 protein: CASDPGQGAAGYTF. The CDR3 bases are TGCGCCAGCGATCCGGGACAGGGGGCTGCGGGCTACACCTTC. The rearrangement joins TRBV5-1 to TRBJ1-2, with TRBD1 matching over 12 bases. After removal of 7 bases from V and 8 bases from J, the junction contained 9 bases not matched to a gene. The germline V gene encodes CDR1 SGHRS and CDR2 YFSETQ. The length of the CDR3 is 14 residues. Full variable domain (remainder filled in from reference TRBV5-1 and TRBJ1-2): KAGVTQTPRYLIKTRGQQVTLSCSPISGHRSVSWYQQTPGQGLQFLFEYFSETQRNKGNFPGRFSGRQFSNSRSEMNVSTLELGDSALYLCASDPGQGAAGYTFGSGTRLTVV.